Listed below are T cell receptor beta chains from one sample, sequenced in a study of blood T cell dynamics during melanoma immunotherapy. Assay: immunoSEQ multiplex PCR; the TCRdb copy retains only in-frame clones and omits some. The sample yields around 10,000 clones, roughly nine tenths seen once. The sample was blood, taken from a patient treated with checkpoint blockade. The source of these receptors is a human donor with melanoma. Both conserved end residues are trimmed from each CDR3.

TRBJ2-5 TRBV5-1 ASSLRGSHRETQY
TRBJ2-1 TRBV11-2 ASSPLEAGGGNEQF
NA TRBV27 ASSLGPLVNEQY
TRBJ2-2 TRBV28 ASTRTGRTGELF
TRBJ2-7 TRBV11-2 ASSPDWAGVQY
TRBJ2-7 TRBV29-1 SVAGGQVRRGYEQY
TRBJ1-3 TRBV27 ASRRDTTSGNTIY
TRBJ1-4 TRBV2 ASSVGGESEKLF
TRBJ2-3 TRBV7-9 ASSPLKDTQY
TRBJ2-7 TRBV14 ASSQSTGVVYEQY
TRBJ2-7 TRBV29-1 STKQGGESYEQY
TRBJ1-2 TRBV29-1 SVAPGVHGYT
TRBJ2-3 TRBV5-4 ATGLAGWGGTQY
TRBJ2-7 TRBV28 ASSLGLTYEQY
TRBJ2-7 TRBV28 ASSPRVGAYEQY
TRBJ2-7 TRBV27 ASRKGTSGTGEQY
TRBJ1-1 TRBV11-2 ASSPVPGGEGNTEAF
TRBJ1-5 TRBV19 ASTQRVGQPQH
TRBJ2-1 TRBV7-3 ASSLAPSNEQF
TRBJ2-3 TRBV28 ATGLAGGSQY
TRBJ2-7 TRBV4-2 ASRKGLASDYEQY
TRBJ1-4 TRBV11-2 ASSPREKLF
TRBJ1-5 TRBV6-1 AVGTDGLAQH
TRBJ2-1 TRBV7-3 ASSPMEGLHYNEQF
TRBJ1-2 TRBV11-2 ASTRPGTFNGYT
TRBJ1-1 TRBV27 ASTFRAPTGTEAF
TRBJ2-1 TRBV5-1 ASSLAGVAGGLGDEQF
TRBJ2-7 TRBV5-1 ASSLAGNYEQY
TRBJ1-1 TRBV2 ASSGQLNTEAF
TRBJ2-7 TRBV5-1 ASSIGGYEQY
TRBJ2-5 TRBV5-4 ASSPTTSAQETQY
TRBJ2-2 TRBV9 ASSVSLKTGNTGELF
TRBJ2-7 TRBV5-8 ASSLGWTRSYEQY
TRBJ1-4 TRBV4-1 ASSLGVNEKLF
TRBJ1-2 TRBV19 ASSVPGQGRGYGYT
TRBJ2-7 TRBV4-1 ASSQAGGSPYEQY
TRBJ1-6 TRBV28 ASSLPLGSGGSPLH
TRBJ2-1 TRBV15 ATSGAGGGEQF
TRBJ2-2 TRBV6-5 ASTASGTGTGELF
TRBJ2-7 TRBV7-9 ASSPRGAGAYEQY
TRBJ2-3 TRBV19 ASSGDTDTQY
TRBJ2-3 TRBV9 ASSVGGGRTDTQY
TRBJ1-1 TRBV2 ASSVGAGTEAF
TRBJ2-2 TRBV6-6 ASNPTETGAGELF
TRBJ1-2 TRBV5-1 ASSPRTENYGYT
TRBJ2-1 TRBV21-1 ASSKVHGQGAYNEQF
TRBJ2-1 TRBV25-1 ASSDPGTGANNEQF
TRBJ2-7 TRBV6-5 AGSRFGEQY
TRBJ1-1 TRBV7-9 ASTQQGADTEAF
TRBJ2-3 TRBV18 ASSGRTFSGTDTQY
TRBJ1-2 TRBV18 ASSPPGFGYT
TRBJ2-7 TRBV6-5 ASSYGTRDYEQY